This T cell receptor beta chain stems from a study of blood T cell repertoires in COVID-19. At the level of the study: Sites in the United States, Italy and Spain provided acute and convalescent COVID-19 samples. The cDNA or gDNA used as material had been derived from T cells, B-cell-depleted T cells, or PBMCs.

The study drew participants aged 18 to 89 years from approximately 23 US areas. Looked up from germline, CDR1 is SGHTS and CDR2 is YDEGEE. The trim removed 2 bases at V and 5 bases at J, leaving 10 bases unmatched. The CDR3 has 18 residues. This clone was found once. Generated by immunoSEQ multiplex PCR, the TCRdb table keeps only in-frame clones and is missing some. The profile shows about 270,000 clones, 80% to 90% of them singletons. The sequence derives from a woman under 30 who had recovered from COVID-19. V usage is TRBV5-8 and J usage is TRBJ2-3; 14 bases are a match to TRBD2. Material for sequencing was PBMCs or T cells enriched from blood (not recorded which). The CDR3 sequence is CASSLQPTSGGAIDTQYF. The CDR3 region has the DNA TGTGCCAGCAGCTTACAACCGACTAGCGGGGGGGCCATAGATACGCAGTATTTT. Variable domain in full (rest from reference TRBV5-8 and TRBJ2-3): EAGVTQSPTHLIKTRGQQATLRCSPISGHTSVYWYQQALGLGLQFLLWYDEGEERNRGNFPPRFSGRQFPNYSSELNVNALELEDSALYLCASSLQPTSGGAIDTQYFGPGTRLTVL.